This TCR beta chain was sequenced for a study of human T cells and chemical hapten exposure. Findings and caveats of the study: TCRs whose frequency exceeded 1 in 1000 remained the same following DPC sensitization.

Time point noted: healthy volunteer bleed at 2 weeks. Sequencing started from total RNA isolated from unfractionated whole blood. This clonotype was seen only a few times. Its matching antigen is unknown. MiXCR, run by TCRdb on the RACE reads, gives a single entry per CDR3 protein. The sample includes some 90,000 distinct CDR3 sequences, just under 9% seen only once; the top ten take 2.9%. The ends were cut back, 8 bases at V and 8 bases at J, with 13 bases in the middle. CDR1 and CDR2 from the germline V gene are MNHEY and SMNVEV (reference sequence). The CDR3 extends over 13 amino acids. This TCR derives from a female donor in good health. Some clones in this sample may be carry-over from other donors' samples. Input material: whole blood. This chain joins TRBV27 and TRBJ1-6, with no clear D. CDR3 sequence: CASGWAGDSPLHF. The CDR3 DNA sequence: TGTGCCAGCGGGTGGGCAGGAGATTCACCCCTCCACTTT.